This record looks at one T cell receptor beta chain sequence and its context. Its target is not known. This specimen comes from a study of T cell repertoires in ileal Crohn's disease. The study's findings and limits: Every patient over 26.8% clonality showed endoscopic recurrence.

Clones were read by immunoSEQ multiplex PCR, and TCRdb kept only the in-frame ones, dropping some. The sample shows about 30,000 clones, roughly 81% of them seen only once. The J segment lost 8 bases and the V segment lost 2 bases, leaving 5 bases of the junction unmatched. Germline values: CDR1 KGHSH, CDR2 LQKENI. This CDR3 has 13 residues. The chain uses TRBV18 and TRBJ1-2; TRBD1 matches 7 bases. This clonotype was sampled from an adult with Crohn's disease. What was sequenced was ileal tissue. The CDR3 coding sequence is TGTGCCAGCTCACCAACAGGGGCGAGGGGCTACACCTTC. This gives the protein CASSPTGARGYTF.